These 9 T cell receptor beta chains were sequenced from one sample in a study of shared T cell receptors in the human thymus. The protocol was immunoSEQ multiplex PCR, while the TCRdb copy is restricted to in-frame clones and leaves out a portion. This sample carries hundreds of thousands of clones, more than 70% of them seen once, and the ten largest clones take more than 0.009%. These data also featured in a second study, about human thymus T cells.

The sequencing sample was made of thymocytes. These receptors were taken from a boy younger than two with a congenital heart defect.

The V and J genes are TRBV2 and TRBJ1-6; TRBD1 aligns across 7 bases. With 1 base clipped from V and 5 bases from J, the junction kept 5 bases outside the gene matches. The CDR3 extends over 16 amino acids. The V gene's germline CDR1 is SNHLY and CDR2 FYNNEI. CDR3 region: CASSEGDSCNNSPLHF. CDR3 sequence (DNA): TGTGCCAGCAGTGAAGGGGACAGCTGTAATAATTCACCCCTCCACTTT.

The J gene is TRBJ2-1, the V gene TRBV4-2; 9 bases align to TRBD2. Losses at the gene ends were 11 bases for V and 7 bases for J; bases not matched to a gene: 15. From germline, CDR1 is LGHNA and CDR2 YNFKEQ. CDR3 length: 15 amino acids. The CDR3 reads CAATLRAGGSNEQFF. The CDR3 DNA follows: TGTGCCGCCACCCTTCGGGCGGGGGGGTCGAATGAGCAGTTCTTC.

The chain has TRBV4-2 and TRBJ1-2; D ambiguous. This CDR3 comprises 15 residues. V dropped 1 base and J dropped 4 bases, with 13 bases sitting between them. Germline-derived CDR1 and CDR2 are LGHNA and YNFKEQ. CDR3 nucleotide sequence: TGTGCCAGCAGCCAAGTGAGGATGTACGGCTATGGCTACACCTTC. Translating it yields CASSQVRMYGYGYTF.

The chain carries TRBV10-2 and TRBJ2-2; TRBD2 matches 11 bases. The V gene's germline CDR1 is WSHSY and CDR2 SAAADI. The V gene end was trimmed by 10 bases and the J gene end by 3 bases; junction bases not matched to a gene: 4. The CDR3 is 14 residues long. DNA for the CDR3: TGCGCCATACTAGCGGGAGATCACACCGGGGAGCTGTTTTTT. Residues: CAILAGDHTGELFF.

This chain uses TRBV15 with TRBJ1-4; D unresolved. This CDR3 has 12 residues. Germline V gene data show CDR1 as LNHNV and CDR2 as YYDKDF (reference sequence). With 9 bases removed from V and 7 bases from J, the gap between germline ends came to 12 bases. The CDR3 DNA follows: TGTGCCACTGGGAGAGTGGGTGAAAAACTGTTTTTT. This codes for CATGRVGEKLFF.

The chain recombines TRBV4-1 with TRBJ1-2; 7 bases are a match to TRBD1. This CDR3 comprises 18 residues. V shed 0 bases and J 4 bases; nucleotides not matched to a gene: 14. Germline CDR1 and CDR2: MGHRA and YSYEKL. CDR3 sequence (DNA): TGCGCCAGCAGCCAAGATCGCCCAATCCCGACAGGGAGCTATGGCTACACCTTC. This codes for CASSQDRPIPTGSYGYTF.

The genes are TRBV5-4 and TRBJ2-7; 9 nucleotides match TRBD1. CDR3 length: 18 residues. CDR1 is SGHNT and CDR2 is YYREEE in the germline V gene (reference sequence). J lost 3 bases, V lost 0 bases, and 13 bases had no gene match. CDR3 amino acids: CASSLGGTGRRGIYEQYF. The CDR3 DNA reads as TGTGCCAGCAGCTTGGGAGGGACAGGGAGAAGGGGGATCTACGAGCAGTACTTC.

This chain links TRBV18 with TRBJ1-3, with 7 positions matching TRBD1. This CDR3 contains 13 residues. The V segment lost 2 bases and the J segment 9 bases; nucleotides outside the gene matches: 4. From germline, CDR1 is KGHSH and CDR2 LQKENI. This chain's CDR3 is CASSPRQGGTIYF. The CDR3 DNA sequence: TGTGCCAGCTCACCAAGACAGGGCGGCACCATATATTTT.

This chain connects TRBV19 to TRBJ1-1; 9 bases map to TRBD1. From germline, CDR1 is LNHDA and CDR2 SQIVND (reference sequence). V trimming: 4 bases; J trimming: 8 bases; junction bases outside the gene matches: 11. The CDR3 is 15 amino acids. CDR3 sequence reads: CASSTTGTGNLEAFF. The CDR3 bases are TGTGCCAGTAGTACCACCGGGACAGGGAATCTGGAAGCTTTCTTT. Together with reference TRBV19 and TRBJ1-1, the CDR3 gives the full variable domain: DGGITQSPKYLFRKEGQNVTLSCEQNLNHDAMYWYRQDPGQGLRLIYYSQIVNDFQKGDIAEGYSVSREKKESFPLTVTSAQKNPTAFYLCASSTTGTGNLEAFFGQGTRLTVV.